The clone carrying this T cell receptor beta chain was detected only once. Given a much more abundant clone one base away, this may be a read error. Germline V gives CDR1 LGHNA, CDR2 YNFKEQ. Between the trimmed V and J ends, which lost 0 bases and 4 bases, there was a span of 8 bases. The CDR3 is made up of 14 amino acids. This sample is drawn from a study of T-cell reconstitution after alpha-beta-depleted transplantation in children. Unique molecular identifiers were incorporated into the prepared TCRbeta library. TCRdb used MiXCR to reprocess the PCR reads, holding one entry per CDR3 protein. Seen here are about 690,000 distinct CDR3 sequences, over 15% observed once, and the top ten hold 1.1%.

The rearrangement joins TRBV4-2 to TRBJ2-3; the D is unclear. This receptor was identified in a human donor who donated a stem cell graft to a child with acute myeloid leukemia. Sequencing was performed on PBMCs from the stem cell graft donor, taken from the stem cell graft. Here the CDR3 DNA reads TGTGCCAGCAGCCAAGATATTGCTTCAGATACGCAGTATTTT. This gives the protein CASSQDIASDTQYF.